This T cell receptor (beta chain) was documented in a study of blood T cell repertoires in COVID-19. Across the study: The samples span acute and convalescent COVID-19 from the United States, Italy and Spain.

Germline lookup yields CDR1 LNHDA and CDR2 SQIVND (reference sequence). V shed 2 bases, J shed 7 bases, and the junction held 6 bases outside the gene matches. This CDR3 has 14 amino acids. Cohort placement rested on clinical history that participants reported themselves. Recovered status applied to Cohort 3 donors who had two consecutive negative PCRs. It also applied to those with clearance or with symptom resolution. This table comes from immunoSEQ multiplex PCR, and its TCRdb copy is limited to in-frame clones, with some not included. The repertoire holds more than 100,000 clones, with roughly 84% as singletons.

Sequenced: PBMCs or T cells enriched from blood (not recorded which). This chain connects TRBV19 to TRBJ2-3; 7 nucleotides line up with TRBD1. The receptor comes from a woman in her 30s who had recovered from COVID-19. DNA of the CDR3: TGTGCCAGTAGTATAACAGGGGCCCAATATACGCAGTATTTT. It is translated as CASSITGAQYTQYF. The variable domain in full, completed from reference TRBV19 and TRBJ2-3, reads DGGITQSPKYLFRKEGQNVTLSCEQNLNHDAMYWYRQDPGQGLRLIYYSQIVNDFQKGDIAEGYSVSREKKESFPLTVTSAQKNPTAFYLCASSITGAQYTQYFGPGTRLTVL.